This TCR beta chain was captured by sequencing in a study of blood T cell repertoires in COVID-19. Sequenced by immunoSEQ multiplex PCR; TCRdb stores in-frame clones only, minus some. Among about 300,000 clones, 70% to 90% were seen once, and the ten largest hold 4% to 5%. From germline, CDR1 is MNHNY and CDR2 SVGAGI (reference sequence). V was shortened by 1 base and J by 0 bases, with 10 bases between the two germline ends. The CDR3 runs 15 residues. This rearrangement joins TRBV6-6 to TRBJ2-7, with no clear D. Sequenced input: PBMCs or T cells enriched from blood (not recorded which). The TCR originated in a man aged 25-40 years who had recovered from COVID-19. CDR3 nucleotides: TGTGCCAGCAGTTACTTCTATCAAAGCTCCTACGAGCAGTACTTC. Its protein product is CASSYFYQSSYEQYF.